This TCR beta chain was sequenced in a study of tumor-infiltrating lymphocytes in primary liver carcinoma. On the study more broadly: Patients' primary liver carcinoma was surgically resected. Stage T1-T3 N0M0 tumors spanned about 4.2 to 10 cm.

cDNA specific to TCR beta was made from roughly 500 ng of total RNA, with a constant-region primer employed for priming. Slightly modified ARM-PCR with three nested multiplex PCR rounds yielded TCR beta libraries. TRBV1-TRBV30 forward primers and a C-beta reverse primer were used in the first two PCR rounds, which each ran for ten to eleven cycles. One entry per CDR3 protein results from TCRdb running MiXCR on the multiplex PCR reads. The sample records 300,000 to 400,000 distinct CDR3 sequences, less than 75% being singletons. Germline DNA was extracted alongside blood RNA, which was obtained from unsorted whole blood. Study-wide findings and caveats: Tumor samples exhibited a significantly greater top-250-clone fraction than blood samples (p = 0.039). Lesser overlap characterized tumor-adjacent and tumor-blood pairs relative to tumor region pairs.

This clonotype was recorded a few times. Antigen specificity is unknown. V gave up 0 bases and J gave up 6 bases; unmatched junction bases: 8. This CDR3 comprises 18 residues. Germline V gene lookup returns CDR1 MGHRA and CDR2 YSYEKL. Material for sequencing was peripheral blood. This chain connects TRBV4-1 to TRBJ2-3, with 14 bases aligning to TRBD2. The sequence was collected from a man aged 35 to 55 with primary liver carcinoma and hepatitis B virus infection. Written as DNA, the CDR3 is TGCGCCAGCAGCCAAGATAGACTAGCGGGAGGGGGCGTGGATACGCAGTATTTT. This encodes CASSQDRLAGGGVDTQYF.